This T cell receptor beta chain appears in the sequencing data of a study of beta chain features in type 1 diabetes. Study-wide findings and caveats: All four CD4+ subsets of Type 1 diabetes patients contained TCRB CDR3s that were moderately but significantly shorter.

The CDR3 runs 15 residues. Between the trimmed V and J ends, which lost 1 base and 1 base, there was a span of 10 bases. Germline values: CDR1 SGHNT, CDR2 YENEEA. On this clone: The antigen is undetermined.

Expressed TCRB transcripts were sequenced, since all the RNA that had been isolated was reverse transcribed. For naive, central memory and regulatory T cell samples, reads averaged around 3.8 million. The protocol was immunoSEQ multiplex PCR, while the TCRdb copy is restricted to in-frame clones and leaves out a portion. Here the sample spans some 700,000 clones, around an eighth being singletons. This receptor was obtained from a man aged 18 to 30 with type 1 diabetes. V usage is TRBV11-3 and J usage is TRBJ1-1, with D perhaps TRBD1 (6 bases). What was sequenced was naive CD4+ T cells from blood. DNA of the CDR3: TGTGCCAGCAGCTTAGGTCGGGGGCGGAACACTGAAGCTTTCTTT. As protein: CASSLGRGRNTEAFF.